One sample yielded the 27 T cell receptor beta chains listed below, sequenced in a study of cytomegalovirus exposure and HLA in healthy donors. In the PCR, 60 Vbeta and 13 Jbeta primers were used. This table comes from immunoSEQ multiplex PCR, and its TCRdb copy is limited to in-frame clones, with some not included. The repertoire consists of about 54,000 clones, with approximately 80% occurring once and the leading ten covering 1.4% to 1.5%. The sequenced material came from PBMCs. The receptors here all came from a female donor in good health and CMV-seronegative.

This clone was observed a single time. This CDR3 reads CASSGPVDTEAFF. CDR3 in DNA: TGTGCCAGCAGTGGGCCCGTGGACACTGAAGCTTTCTTT. This chain joins TRBV7-9 and TRBJ1-1; the D is unclear. Germline V lookup: CDR1 SEHNR, CDR2 FQNEAQ (reference sequence). Trimming removed 6 bases from V and 3 bases from J, with 11 bases in between. This CDR3 comprises 13 residues. Drawing the rest from reference TRBV7-9 and TRBJ1-1, the complete variable domain is DTGVSQNPRHKITKRGQNVTFRCDPISEHNRLYWYRQTLGQGPEFLTYFQNEAQLEKSRLLSDRFSAERPKGSFSTLEIQRTEQGDSAMYLCASSGPVDTEAFFGQGTRLTVV.

V gene TRBV14 combines with J gene TRBJ1-4; TRBD1 aligns across 8 bases. Trimming removed 4 bases from V and 7 bases from J; junction bases left unmatched: 8. The CDR3 is 15 residues long. The germline CDR1 and CDR2 sequences are SGHDN and FVKESK. CDR3 DNA sequence: TGTGCCAGCAGCCCGCGACAGGGGTTGGGTGAAAAACTGTTTTTT. Residues: CASSPRQGLGEKLFF.

This chain uses TRBV4-3 with TRBJ1-2, with 7 positions matching TRBD1. The CDR3 is 14 residues long. The V gene's germline CDR1 is LGHNA and CDR2 YSLEER. Trimming cost V 1 base and J 4 bases; bases outside gene matches: 3. This CDR3 reads CASSQVGGSYGYTF. CDR3 bases: TGCGCCAGCAGCCAAGTAGGGGGCTCCTATGGCTACACCTTC.

CDR3 protein: CASSPETGNTEAFF. In nucleotides, the CDR3 is TGTGCCAGCAGCCCCGAGACAGGGAACACTGAAGCTTTCTTT. This sequence joins TRBV7-9 and TRBJ1-1; weak D call: TRBD1 (6 bases). The CDR3 runs to 14 residues. V lost 5 bases, J lost 1 base, and 11 bases lay in between. Germline V gives CDR1 SEHNR, CDR2 FQNEAQ (reference sequence).

V usage is TRBV5-4 and J usage is TRBJ2-2; 8 positions agree with TRBD2. The J segment lost 4 bases and the V segment lost 4 bases, leaving 6 bases of the junction unmatched. CDR1 is SGHNT, CDR2 YYREEE, per germline (reference sequence). The CDR3 runs to 15 residues. CDR3 sequence reads: CASSTGLDATGELFF. The CDR3, as DNA: TGTGCCAGCAGCACGGGACTAGATGCCACCGGGGAGCTGTTTTTT.

The rearrangement links TRBV4-1 to TRBJ1-1; 11 positions agree with TRBD1. Germline V gene sequence: CDR1 MGHRA, CDR2 YSYEKL. V shed 4 bases and J 1 base; nucleotides not matched to a gene: 8. The CDR3 runs 17 residues. The CDR3 coding sequence is TGCGCCAGCAGCCCCCGGACAGGGGGCTTGGGGAACACTGAAGCTTTCTTT. Protein: CASSPRTGGLGNTEAFF.

The rearrangement uses TRBV5-1 and TRBJ2-7; possible D gene TRBD1, 5 bases. With 3 bases removed from V and 0 bases from J, the gap between germline ends came to 10 bases. From germline, CDR1 is SGHRS and CDR2 YFSETQ. This CDR3 has 14 residues. The CDR3 DNA reads TGCGCCAGCAGCTGGTTTAGGGGCTCCTACGAGCAGTACTTC. Its protein product is CASSWFRGSYEQYF.

The V and J genes are TRBV18 and TRBJ1-1; D may be TRBD1 (5 bases). The CDR3 has 13 amino acids. The V gene's germline CDR1 is KGHSH and CDR2 LQKENI. Trimming shortened V by 6 bases and J by 4 bases, and 12 bases separated the two germline ends. The CDR3 loop is CASSRIRVTEAFF. As DNA, the CDR3 is TGTGCCAGCTCGCGCATCAGGGTCACTGAAGCTTTCTTT.

This sequence joins TRBV7-2 and TRBJ2-5, with 7 nucleotides matching TRBD1. Germline CDR1 is SGHTA and CDR2 is FQGNSA. The CDR3 sequence is 14 residues long. Trimming removed 2 bases from V and 3 bases from J; junction bases left unmatched: 3. In nucleotides, the CDR3 is TGTGCCAGCAGCTTATCACAGGGGAAAGAGACCCAGTACTTC. This encodes CASSLSQGKETQYF.

V usage is TRBV7-9 and J usage is TRBJ1-6; the D is unclear. V lost 1 base and J lost 8, with 9 bases in between. Germline V lookup: CDR1 SEHNR, CDR2 FQNEAQ (reference sequence). This CDR3 has 14 amino acids. The CDR3 DNA is TGTGCCAGCAGCTTAGGCCCAAGAGATTCACCCCTCCACTTT. It encodes CASSLGPRDSPLHF.

The CDR3 is CASTTGQIFYGYTF. The DNA of the CDR3 is TGTGCCAGTACCACAGGACAGATCTTCTATGGCTACACCTTC. The V and J genes are TRBV19 and TRBJ1-2, with a possible D match to TRBD1 (6 bases). From germline, CDR1 is LNHDA and CDR2 SQIVND (reference sequence). The CDR3 runs 14 residues. Trimming took 7 bases from V and 4 from J, leaving 16 bases between them.

CDR3 in DNA: TGCGCCAGCAGGATAATAGCTAACTATGGCTACACCTTC. Translating gives CASRIIANYGYTF. This chain uses TRBV5-1 with TRBJ1-2, with D hard to call. V shed 5 bases and J shed 0 bases, with 8 bases lying between them. This CDR3 comprises 13 residues. Germline V gene data show CDR1 as SGHRS and CDR2 as YFSETQ.

The V call is TRBV2, the J call TRBJ1-3; maybe TRBD1 (5 bases). This CDR3 contains 13 residues. The germline V gene has CDR1 SNHLY and CDR2 FYNNEI. Trimming shortened V by 8 bases and J by 2 bases, and 10 bases separated the two germline ends. The CDR3 nucleotides are TGTGCCAGCTACCAGGACACTGGAAACACCATATATTTT. Translation: CASYQDTGNTIYF.

This chain uses TRBV7-2 with TRBJ2-5, with TRBD2 matching 8 bases. Germline-derived CDR1 and CDR2 are SGHTA and FQGNSA. The CDR3 totals 16 residues. After removal of 4 bases from V and 5 bases from J, the junction contained 12 bases not matched to a gene. CDR3 in DNA: TGTGCCAGCAGCTCCGGGAGGGTAACAGGGAGGGAGACCCAGTACTTC. Its protein product is CASSSGRVTGRETQYF. The complete variable domain, with remaining parts taken from reference TRBV7-2 and TRBJ2-5, reads GAGVSQSPSNKVTEKGKDVELRCDPISGHTALYWYRQSLGQGLEFLIYFQGNSAPDKSGLPSDRFSAERTGGSVSTLTIQRTQQEDSAVYLCASSSGRVTGRETQYFGPGTRLLVL.

The genes are TRBV19 and TRBJ1-1; D not certain. The CDR3 has 13 residues. Deletions cut 8 bases from V and 2 bases from J, with 12 bases between. Per the germline V gene, CDR1 is LNHDA and CDR2 is SQIVND (reference sequence). The DNA for the CDR3 is TGTGCCAGTCGCCCGGGATTTAACACTGAAGCTTTCTTT. Translated: CASRPGFNTEAFF.

The chain links TRBV12-5 to TRBJ1-1; 8 bases agree with TRBD1. The CDR3 extends over 13 amino acids. Germline lookup yields CDR1 LGHNT and CDR2 FRNRAP. Trimming removed 2 bases from V and 8 bases from J; junction bases left unmatched: 4. Here the CDR3 DNA reads TGTGCTAGTGGTTTGATGGACAGGGACGAAGCTTTCTTT. Its protein product is CASGLMDRDEAFF. Full variable domain (rest looked up from reference TRBV12-5 and TRBJ1-1): DARVTQTPRHKVTEMGQEVTMRCQPILGHNTVFWYRQTMMQGLELLAYFRNRAPLDDSGMPKDRFSAEMPDATLATLKIQPSEPRDSAVYFCASGLMDRDEAFFGQGTRLTVV.

The gene calls are TRBV29-1 and TRBJ1-5; 8 bases agree with TRBD1. The CDR3 is 13 residues long. The germline gives CDR1 SQVTM, CDR2 ANQGSEA. V shed 3 bases and J 7 bases; nucleotides not matched to a gene: 5. CDR3 sequence reads: CSVEDRVGQPQHF. For the CDR3, the DNA is TGCAGCGTTGAGGACAGGGTGGGGCAGCCCCAGCATTTT.

V usage is TRBV2 and J usage is TRBJ2-2, with D perhaps TRBD2 (6 bases). The CDR3 spans 15 residues. The germline V gene has CDR1 SNHLY and CDR2 FYNNEI. Trimming stripped 3 bases from V and 0 bases from J, with 8 bases between. The CDR3 loop reads CASSDRTTNTGELFF. DNA for the CDR3: TGTGCCAGCAGTGATCGGACTACGAACACCGGGGAGCTGTTTTTT.

CDR3 DNA sequence: TGTGCCAGTAGTATACTAGCGGGCGAGCAGTTCTTC. This translates into CASSILAGEQFF. The chain joins TRBV19 to TRBJ2-1; 8 nucleotides match TRBD2. Per germline, CDR1 LNHDA and CDR2 SQIVND (reference sequence). The CDR3 is 12 residues long. Germline trimming cut 2 bases from V and 10 bases from J; bases unmatched to any gene: 1.

This chain connects TRBV7-8 to TRBJ1-5; TRBD1 matches 9 bases. From germline, CDR1 is SGHVS and CDR2 FQNEAQ. Germline trimming cut 5 bases from V and 4 bases from J; bases unmatched to any gene: 6. This CDR3 comprises 15 residues. CDR3 DNA sequence: TGTGCCAGCAGCCAAGCACAGGGGGCGAATCAGCCCCAGCATTTT. Its protein product is CASSQAQGANQPQHF.

The gene calls are TRBV7-9 and TRBJ2-3, with 12 bases that match TRBD2. The CDR3 totals 16 residues. Per the germline V gene, CDR1 is SEHNR and CDR2 is FQNEAQ (reference sequence). Germline trimming cut 5 bases from V and 4 bases from J; bases unmatched to any gene: 7. The CDR3 sequence is CASSGSLAGGPDTQYF. CDR3 DNA: TGTGCCAGCAGCGGATCACTAGCGGGGGGCCCAGATACGCAGTATTTT.

The chain combines TRBV5-8 with TRBJ1-1; TRBD1 might be the D (5 bases). The CDR3 covers 17 residues. Per the germline V gene, CDR1 is SGHTS and CDR2 is YDEGEE. The V end was cut by 2 bases, the J end by 3 bases, with 20 bases between. The CDR3 sequence is CASSFPRTTVGYTEAFF. In DNA, the CDR3 is TGTGCCAGCAGCTTCCCCCGGACGACAGTAGGGTACACTGAAGCTTTCTTT.

The chain joins TRBV6-5 to TRBJ2-5; 7 bases line up with TRBD1. Unmatched junction bases numbered 7, after V lost 4 bases and J lost 5 bases. CDR1 is MNHEY and CDR2 is SVGAGI in the germline V gene. The CDR3 runs to 14 residues. The chain's CDR3 is CASSLNRGWETQYF. Here the CDR3 DNA reads TGTGCCAGCAGTTTAAACAGGGGTTGGGAGACCCAGTACTTC.

The chain employs TRBV11-2 and TRBJ2-1; 14 bases are shared with TRBD2. The V and J ends lost 3 bases and 4 bases, in that order; junction bases with no gene match: 2. CDR3 length equals 16 residues. Germline V gene lookup returns CDR1 SGHAT and CDR2 FQNNGV. CDR3 in DNA: TGTGCCAGCAGCTTCCGGACTAGCGGGGGGTACAATGAGCAGTTCTTC. Amino acids: CASSFRTSGGYNEQFF.

The chain couples TRBV18 to TRBJ1-5, with no clear D. V was clipped by 2 bases and J by 0 bases, with 14 bases between them. Germline values: CDR1 KGHSH, CDR2 LQKENI. CDR3 length: 17 residues. The CDR3 DNA is TGTGCCAGCTCACCAATACCAGCCGACTATAGCAATCAGCCCCAGCATTTT. Translation gives CASSPIPADYSNQPQHF. Using reference TRBV18 and TRBJ1-5 for the parts outside the CDR3, the full variable domain is NAGVMQNPRHLVRRRGQEARLRCSPMKGHSHVYWYRQLPEEGLKFMVYLQKENIIDESGMPKERFSAEFPKEGPSILRIQQVVRGDSAAYFCASSPIPADYSNQPQHFGDGTRLSIL.

In nucleotides, the CDR3 is TGTGCCAGTAGTGACCTAGGGGCGTCTAATGAAAAACTGTTTTTT. It specifies CASSDLGASNEKLFF. The rearrangement uses TRBV19 and TRBJ1-4, with TRBD1 as a possible D gene (5 bases). Trimming took off 5 bases at V and 3 bases at J, with 13 bases between the two ends. CDR1 is LNHDA and CDR2 is SQIVND in the germline V gene (reference sequence). The CDR3 contains 15 residues.

J is TRBJ2-6 and V is TRBV27; D ambiguous. Germline CDR1 and CDR2: MNHEY and SMNVEV (reference sequence). Deletions cut 5 bases from V and 1 base from J, with 12 bases between. The CDR3 covers 16 residues. The CDR3 region has the DNA TGTGCCAGCAGTGCCCAAAGAGTATCTGGGGCCAACGTCCTGACTTTC. Translation gives CASSAQRVSGANVLTF.